Listed below are T cell receptor beta chains from one sample, sequenced in a study of blood T cells in healthy people across ages. One entry per CDR3 protein results from TCRdb running MiXCR on the 5' RACE reads. The data show about 780,000 distinct CDR3 sequences, with roughly 25% seen just once and 3% held by the top ten. This sample also belongs to another study, concerning T cells of mothers and their children.

Sequenced input: blood. The source is a boy between 5 and 17 years old in good health. Both conserved end residues are part of each CDR3.

V: TRBV4-3; CDR3: CASSQQRGGTGELFF
V: TRBV7-2; CDR3: CASSPSSRQETQYF
V: TRBV5-1; CDR3: CASSAGGGYDTEAFF
V: TRBV6-1; CDR3: CASSERTGAYEQYF
V: TRBV11-2; CDR3: CASRRWTSGDEQFF
V: TRBV7-2; CDR3: CASSLVPAGGPTGELFF
V: TRBV16; CDR3: CASSQQDNYGYTF
V: TRBV29-1; CDR3: CSVEIRQYYGYTF
V: TRBV29-1; CDR3: CSVERVRGRIPDTQYF
V: TRBV7-2; CDR3: CASSFIAVYEQYF
V: TRBV11-2; CDR3: CASSLALGTGGRVTEAFF
V: TRBV7-2; CDR3: CASSPWDRLYNEQFF
V: TRBV7-2; CDR3: CASSLGTGKDSPLHF
V: TRBV2; CDR3: CASSVTSGEGTQYF
V: TRBV18; CDR3: CASSQARYQETQYF
V: TRBV6-5; CDR3: CASQWQTNTGELFF
V: TRBV4-1; CDR3: CASSQENGQETQYF
V: TRBV7-9; CDR3: CASRPGTGVGSPLHF
V: TRBV6-5; CDR3: CATGRGSYEQYF
V: TRBV3-1; CDR3: CASSQDQKTQYF
V: TRBV5-1; CDR3: CASSSSTGSSSYEQYF
V: TRBV6-6; CDR3: CASPRTEIYGYTF
V: TRBV14; CDR3: CASSQDSSSGVWETQYF
V: TRBV20-1; CDR3: CNAMDNTQYF
V: TRBV12-3/TRBV12-4; CDR3: CASSGTGKGSGNTIYF
V: TRBV29-1; CDR3: CSVAGGQGVSYEQYF
V: TRBV28; CDR3: CASGQSNTEAFF
V: TRBV5-1; CDR3: CASSLTGDLSGANVLTF